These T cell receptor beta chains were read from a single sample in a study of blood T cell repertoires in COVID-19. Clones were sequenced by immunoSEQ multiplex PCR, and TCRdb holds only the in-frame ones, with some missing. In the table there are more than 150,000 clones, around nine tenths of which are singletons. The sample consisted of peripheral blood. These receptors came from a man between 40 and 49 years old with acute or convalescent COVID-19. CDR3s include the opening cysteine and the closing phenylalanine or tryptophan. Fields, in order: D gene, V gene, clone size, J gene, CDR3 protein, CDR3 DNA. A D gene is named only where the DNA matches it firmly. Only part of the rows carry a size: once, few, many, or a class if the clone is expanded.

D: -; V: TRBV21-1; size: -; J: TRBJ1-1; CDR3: CASSKVLPGAAEAFF; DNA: TGTGCCAGCAGCAAAGTCCTACCAGGGGCCGCTGAAGCTTTCTTT
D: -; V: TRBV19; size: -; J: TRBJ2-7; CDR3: CASSIDLLTRYEQYF; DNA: TGTGCCAGTAGTATAGATCTTTTAACACGATACGAGCAGTACTTC
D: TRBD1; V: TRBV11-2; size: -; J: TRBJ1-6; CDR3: CASSLDASRGDSPLHF; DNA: TGTGCCAGCAGCTTAGATGCTAGCAGGGGGGATTCACCCCTCCACTTT
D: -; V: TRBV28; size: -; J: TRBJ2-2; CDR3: CASSLESANTGELFF; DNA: TGTGCCAGCAGTTTAGAGTCCGCGAACACCGGGGAGCTGTTTTTT
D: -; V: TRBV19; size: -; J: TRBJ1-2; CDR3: CASRPRQLNGYTF; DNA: TGTGCCAGTAGACCCCGACAGCTGAACGGCTACACCTTC
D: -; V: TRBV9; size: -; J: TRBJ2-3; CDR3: CASSVDRRVGDTQYF; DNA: TGTGCCAGCAGCGTAGATCGCAGGGTAGGAGATACGCAGTATTTT
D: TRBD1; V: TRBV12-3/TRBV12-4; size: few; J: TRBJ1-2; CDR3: CASNRDRDGYTF; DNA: TGTGCCAGCAACCGGGACAGGGATGGCTACACCTTC
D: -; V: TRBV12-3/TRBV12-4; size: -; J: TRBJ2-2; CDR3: CASSPSAGELFF; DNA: TGTGCCAGCAGTCCGTCCGCCGGGGAGCTGTTTTTT
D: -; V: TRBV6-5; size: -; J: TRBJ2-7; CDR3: CASGHSQGWYEQYF; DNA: TGTGCCAGCGGTCATAGTCAGGGGTGGTACGAGCAGTACTTC
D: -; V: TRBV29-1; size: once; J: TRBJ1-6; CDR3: CSVAGRAGSPLHF; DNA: TGCAGCGTAGCCGGGAGGGCGGGTTCACCCCTCCACTTT
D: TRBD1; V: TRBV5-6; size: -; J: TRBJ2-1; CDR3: CASSLGQGSYNEQFF; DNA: TGTGCCAGCAGCTTGGGACAGGGCTCCTACAATGAGCAGTTCTTC
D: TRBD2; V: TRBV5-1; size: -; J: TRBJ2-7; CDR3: CASSPPSGNNEQYF; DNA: TGCGCCAGCAGCCCTCCTAGCGGGAACAACGAGCAGTACTTC
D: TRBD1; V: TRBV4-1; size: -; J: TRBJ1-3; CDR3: CASSLSDRVGNTIYF; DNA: TGCGCCAGCAGCCTCTCGGACAGGGTTGGAAACACCATATATTTT
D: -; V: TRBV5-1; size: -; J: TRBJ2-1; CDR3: CASSPPVAGAGDEQFF; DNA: TGCGCCAGCAGCCCCCCCGTGGCGGGGGCTGGCGATGAGCAGTTCTTC
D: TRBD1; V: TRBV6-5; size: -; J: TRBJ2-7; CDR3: CASSYFTGTGGYEQYF; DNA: TGTGCCAGCAGTTACTTCACCGGGACAGGGGGGTACGAGCAGTACTTC
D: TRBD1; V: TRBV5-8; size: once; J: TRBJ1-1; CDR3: CASSFTGGVTEAFF; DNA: TGTGCCAGCAGCTTTACAGGGGGGGTCACTGAAGCTTTCTTT
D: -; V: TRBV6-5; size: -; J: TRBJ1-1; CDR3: CASSFRPGAGAEAFF; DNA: TGTGCCAGCAGTTTTCGGCCGGGAGCAGGTGCTGAAGCTTTCTTT
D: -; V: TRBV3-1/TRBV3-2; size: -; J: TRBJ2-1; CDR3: CASSQDATGRNEQFF; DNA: TGTGCCAGCAGCCAAGATGCAACAGGGCGCAATGAGCAGTTCTTC
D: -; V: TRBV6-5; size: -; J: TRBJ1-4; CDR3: CASSGRGATNEKLFF; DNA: TGTGCCAGCAGCGGAAGGGGTGCAACTAATGAAAAACTGTTTTTT
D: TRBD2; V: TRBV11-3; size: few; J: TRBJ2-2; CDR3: CASSSGGDTGELFF; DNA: TGTGCCAGCAGTAGCGGGGGGGACACCGGGGAGCTGTTTTTT
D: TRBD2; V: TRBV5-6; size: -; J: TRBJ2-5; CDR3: CASSWTVGAGGRETQYF; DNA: TGTGCCAGCAGCTGGACTGTCGGGGCGGGGGGCCGCGAGACCCAGTACTTC
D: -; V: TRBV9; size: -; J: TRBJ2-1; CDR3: CASSVLSGSSYNEQFF; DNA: TGTGCCAGCAGCGTATTGTCGGGGAGCTCCTACAATGAGCAGTTCTTC
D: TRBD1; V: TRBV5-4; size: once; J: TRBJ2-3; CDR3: CASSMGQTRTDTQYF; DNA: TGTGCCAGCAGCATGGGACAGACCCGAACAGATACGCAGTATTTT
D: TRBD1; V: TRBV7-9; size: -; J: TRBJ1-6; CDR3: CASRDGTGDNSPLHF; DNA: TGTGCCAGCAGGGACGGGACAGGGGATAATTCACCCCTCCACTTT
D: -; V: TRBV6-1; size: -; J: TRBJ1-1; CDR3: CASSESSRFETFF; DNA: TGTGCCAGCAGTGAAAGTTCGCGATTTGAAACTTTCTTT
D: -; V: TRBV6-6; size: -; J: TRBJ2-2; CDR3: CASSHSLMDTGELFF; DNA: TGTGCCAGCAGTCACAGCTTAATGGACACCGGGGAGCTGTTTTTT
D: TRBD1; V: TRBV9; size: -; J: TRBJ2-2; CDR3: CASSVASQGGTGELFF; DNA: TGTGCCAGCAGCGTAGCTTCACAGGGGGGAACCGGGGAGCTGTTTTTT
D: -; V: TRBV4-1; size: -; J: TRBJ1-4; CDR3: CASSMGLINEKLFF; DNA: TGCGCCAGCAGCATGGGACTGATTAATGAAAAACTGTTTTTT
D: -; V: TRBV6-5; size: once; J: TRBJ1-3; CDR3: CASRGRQFRNTIYF; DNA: TGTGCCAGCAGGGGGAGGCAGTTCCGAAACACCATATATTTT
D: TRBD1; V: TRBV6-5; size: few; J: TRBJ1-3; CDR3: CASRPGQSSGNTIYF; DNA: TGTGCCAGCAGGCCGGGACAGAGCTCTGGAAACACCATATATTTT
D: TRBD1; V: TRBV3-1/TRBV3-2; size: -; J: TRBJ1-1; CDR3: CASSQVRQGQGGTEAFF; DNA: TGTGCCAGCAGCCAAGTTAGGCAGGGACAGGGCGGCACTGAAGCTTTCTTT
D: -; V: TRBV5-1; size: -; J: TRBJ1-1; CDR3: CASTMGGNTEAFF; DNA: TGCGCCAGCACAATGGGAGGGAACACTGAAGCTTTCTTT
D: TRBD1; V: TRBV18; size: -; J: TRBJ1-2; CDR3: CASSPFGGQGDGYTF; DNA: TGTGCCAGCTCACCCTTCGGCGGACAGGGGGATGGCTACACCTTC
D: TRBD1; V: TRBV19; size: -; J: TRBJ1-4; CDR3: CASTHGGTGYNEKLFF; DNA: TGTGCCAGTACCCATGGAGGGACAGGATACAATGAAAAACTGTTTTTT
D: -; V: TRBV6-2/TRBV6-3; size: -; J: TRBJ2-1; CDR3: CASSYFGGGDPSYNEQFF; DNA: TGTGCCAGCAGTTACTTTGGGGGAGGCGATCCCTCCTACAATGAGCAGTTCTTC
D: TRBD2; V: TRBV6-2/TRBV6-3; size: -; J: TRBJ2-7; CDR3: CVSSYTPSGGLRLYEQYF; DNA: TGTGTCAGCAGTTACACTCCTAGCGGGGGGCTTCGTCTCTACGAGCAGTACTTC
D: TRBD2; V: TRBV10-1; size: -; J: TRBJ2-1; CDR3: CASSEGSGGSRNEQFF; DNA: TGCGCCAGCAGTGAAGGTAGCGGGGGGTCGCGCAATGAGCAGTTCTTC
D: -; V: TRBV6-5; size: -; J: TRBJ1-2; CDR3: CASSYSRTLNYGYTF; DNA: TGTGCCAGCAGTTACTCCCGGACTCTTAACTATGGCTACACCTTC
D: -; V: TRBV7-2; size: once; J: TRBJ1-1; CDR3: CASSYARGLDTEAFF; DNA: TGTGCCAGCAGCTACGCCCGGGGGTTGGACACTGAAGCTTTCTTT
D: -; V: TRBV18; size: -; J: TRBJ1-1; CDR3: CASSPPLGATEAFF; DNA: TGTGCCAGCTCACCACCCCTGGGGGCCACTGAAGCTTTCTTT
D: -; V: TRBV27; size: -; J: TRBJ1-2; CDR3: CASSLNSRGSYGYTF; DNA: TGTGCCAGCAGTTTAAATTCCAGGGGAAGCTATGGCTACACCTTC
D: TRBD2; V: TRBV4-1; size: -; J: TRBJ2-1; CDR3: CASSQGGGGLYNEQFF; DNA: TGCGCCAGCAGCCAAGGGGGGGGAGGGTTATACAATGAGCAGTTCTTC
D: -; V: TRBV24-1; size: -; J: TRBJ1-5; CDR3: CATSGTAAGPQHF; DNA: TGTGCCACCAGTGGTACAGCCGCGGGGCCCCAGCATTTT
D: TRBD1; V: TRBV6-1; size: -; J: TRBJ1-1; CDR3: CASSEKGTGVTEAFF; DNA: TGTGCCAGCAGTGAAAAGGGGACAGGGGTGACTGAAGCTTTCTTT
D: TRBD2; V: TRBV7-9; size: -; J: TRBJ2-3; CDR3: CASAGAGSSTDTQYF; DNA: TGTGCCAGCGCCGGAGCGGGGAGTAGCACAGATACGCAGTATTTT
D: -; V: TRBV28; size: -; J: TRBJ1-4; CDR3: CASNMDGVGEKLFF; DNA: TGTGCCAGCAACATGGACGGGGTGGGAGAAAAACTGTTTTTT
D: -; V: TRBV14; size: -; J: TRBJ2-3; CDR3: CASSRLEAPSTDTQYF; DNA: TGTGCCAGCAGCCGCCTTGAAGCCCCTAGCACAGATACGCAGTATTTT
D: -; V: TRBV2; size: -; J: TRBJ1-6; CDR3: CASGGFTDSPLHF; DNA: TGTGCCAGCGGTGGTTTTACGGATTCACCCCTCCACTTT
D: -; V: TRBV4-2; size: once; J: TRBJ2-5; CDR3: CASSQDPGQETQYF; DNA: TGTGCCAGCAGCCAAGATCCAGGGCAGGAGACCCAGTACTTC
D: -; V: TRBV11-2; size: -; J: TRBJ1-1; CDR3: CASSFGRMNTEAFF; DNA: TGTGCCAGCAGCTTCGGGAGAATGAACACTGAAGCTTTCTTT
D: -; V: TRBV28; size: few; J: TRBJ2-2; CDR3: CASNPSGPGELFF; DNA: TGTGCCAGCAACCCCAGCGGGCCCGGGGAGCTGTTTTTT
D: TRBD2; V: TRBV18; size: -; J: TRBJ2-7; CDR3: CASSLTSRSYEQYF; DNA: TGTGCCAGCTCACTGACTAGCAGATCCTACGAGCAGTACTTC